A selection of T cell receptor beta chains follows, all from one sample in a study of CD8 T cells in ankylosing spondylitis. TCRdb called the 5' RACE reads again in MiXCR, with one record for every CDR3 protein. There are about 750,000 distinct CDR3 sequences in the sample; about 20% occur only once, and under 20% lies in the top ten. Sequences were obtained from blood, either unsorted or a sorted T cell fraction (not recorded which). The origin of the receptors is a male donor with ankylosing spondylitis. Both conserved end residues are part of each CDR3. D genes are given only for firm matches. Clone size is not always given. Where it is, it says once, few, many or a class for expanded clones.

d_call clone_size j_call v_call cdr3_aa cdr3_nt
TRBD1 few TRBJ2-1 TRBV6-4 CASSATGFDEQFF TGTGCCAGCAGTGCGACAGGGTTCGATGAGCAGTTCTTC
. . TRBJ1-2 TRBV3-1 CASSRSDGGYTF TGTGCCAGCAGCCGGTCCGACGGTGGCTACACCTTC
. many TRBJ2-1 TRBV10-3 CAISESGAVYNEQFF TGTGCCATCAGTGAGTCTGGAGCGGTTTACAATGAGCAGTTCTTC
TRBD2 . TRBJ2-1 TRBV2 CASSGGLAGSHEQFF TGTGCCAGCAGTGGAGGCCTAGCGGGGTCTCATGAGCAGTTCTTC
. . TRBJ1-1 TRBV3-1 CASSQWVNTEAFF TGTGCCAGCAGCCAGTGGGTGAACACTGAAGCTTTCTTT
. . TRBJ2-7 TRBV18 CASSPPRVGEQYF TGTGCCAGCTCACCCCCCAGGGTTGGCGAGCAGTACTTC
. few TRBJ1-5 TRBV6-5 CASSIQGSKSDQPQHF TGTGCCAGCAGTATACAGGGTTCGAAAAGCGATCAGCCCCAGCATTTT
TRBD2 many TRBJ2-1 TRBV6-1 CASSRGLAGGSEQFF TGTGCCAGCAGTAGGGGACTAGCGGGGGGGAGTGAGCAGTTCTTC
. many TRBJ2-3 TRBV5-1 CASSLVQPYTDTQYF TGCGCCAGCAGCTTGGTACAGCCTTACACAGATACGCAGTATTTT
. few TRBJ1-1 TRBV9 CASSAYGANTEAFF TGTGCCAGCAGCGCTTACGGGGCAAACACTGAAGCTTTCTTT
. . TRBJ2-3 TRBV20-1 CSARLVVSDTQYF TGCAGTGCCCGTTTGGTCGTGTCAGATACGCAGTATTTT
. . TRBJ2-7 TRBV20-1 CSAQRQDYEQYF TGCAGTGCACAACGACAGGACTACGAGCAGTACTTC
TRBD2 . TRBJ2-2 TRBV5-1 CASSLDSSGRNTGELFF TGCGCCAGCAGCTTGGATTCTAGCGGGAGGAACACCGGGGAGCTGTTTTTT
TRBD1 few TRBJ2-7 TRBV20-1 CSARDRDRVGASSEQYF TGCAGTGCTAGGGACCGGGACAGGGTCGGGGCGTCAAGCGAGCAGTACTTC
. . TRBJ2-1 TRBV7-3 CASSLGRGVSYNEQFF TGTGCCAGCAGCTTAGGGAGGGGGGTTTCCTACAATGAGCAGTTCTTC
. . TRBJ2-5 TRBV11-2 CASSLGRGMSETQYF TGTGCCAGCAGCTTAGGTCGAGGGATGTCGGAGACCCAGTACTTC
. few TRBJ2-3 TRBV11-2 CASSRGTKQMPDTQYF TGTGCCAGCAGCCGCGGGACCAAACAAATGCCAGATACGCAGTATTTT
TRBD1 . TRBJ2-1 TRBV29-1 CSVDGDRTYNEQFF TGCAGCGTTGATGGGGACAGAACCTACAATGAGCAGTTCTTC
TRBD1 few TRBJ2-7 TRBV3-1 CASSQSRTGANYEQYF TGTGCCAGCAGCCAAAGCAGGACAGGGGCCAATTACGAGCAGTACTTC
TRBD2 . TRBJ2-7 TRBV24-1 CATSEGTSGSYEQYF TGTGCCACCAGTGAGGGGACTAGCGGCTCCTACGAGCAGTACTTC
. . TRBJ2-1 TRBV4-3 CASSQGRGAYNEQFF TGCGCCAGCAGCCAAGGTCGGGGAGCTTACAATGAGCAGTTCTTC
. . TRBJ2-7 TRBV10-3 CAISVGSGLYKTYEQYF TGTGCCATCAGTGTAGGGTCGGGGCTCTACAAAACCTACGAGCAGTACTTC
TRBD1 . TRBJ1-2 TRBV7-8 CASSPDRGPNYGYTF TGTGCCAGCAGCCCAGACAGGGGGCCGAACTATGGCTACACCTTC
. few TRBJ2-2 TRBV29-1 CSVHGTANTGELFF TGCAGCGTTCACGGGACGGCGAACACCGGGGAGCTGTTTTTT
TRBD1 . TRBJ2-1 TRBV7-2 CASSLIGTGFNEQFF TGTGCCAGCAGCTTAATAGGGACAGGGTTCAATGAGCAGTTCTTC
TRBD1 . TRBJ1-2 TRBV6-5 CASSYSGGVEGYTF TGTGCCAGCAGTTATTCAGGGGGCGTGGAGGGCTACACCTTC
. few TRBJ2-7 TRBV7-9 CASSSSPSISYEQYF TGTGCCAGCAGCTCCTCTCCTAGCATTTCCTACGAGCAGTACTTC
. many TRBJ2-7 TRBV12-3/TRBV12-4 CASSLTGGTYEQYF TGTGCCAGCAGTTTAACGGGTGGAACCTACGAGCAGTACTTC
. once TRBJ2-1 TRBV10-1 CASSAGTGFNEQFF TGCGCCAGCAGCGCCGGGACTGGGTTTAATGAGCAGTTCTTC
. few TRBJ2-3 TRBV24-1 CATSVTDTQYF TGTGCCACCAGTGTGACAGATACGCAGTATTTT
. few TRBJ1-2 TRBV5-5 CASSLEQGNGYTF TGTGCCAGCAGCTTGGAACAGGGAAATGGCTACACCTTC
TRBD2 . TRBJ2-1 TRBV19 CASKMGGVLRNEQFF TGTGCCAGTAAAATGGGGGGGGTACTACGCAATGAGCAGTTCTTC
. . TRBJ2-2 TRBV12-3/TRBV12-4 CASSFGWVLDTGELFF TGTGCCAGCAGTTTCGGTTGGGTCCTGGACACCGGGGAGCTGTTTTTT
. . TRBJ2-7 TRBV7-9 CASSSTPNTYEQYF TGTGCCAGCAGCTCAACTCCGAACACCTACGAGCAGTACTTC
. . TRBJ2-1 TRBV10-3 CAISRDNEQFF TGTGCCATCAGCAGAGACAATGAGCAGTTCTTC
. . TRBJ1-4 TRBV30 CAWTPFLRATNEKLFF TGTGCCTGGACCCCCTTTCTCAGGGCAACTAATGAAAAACTGTTTTTT
. . TRBJ1-6 TRBV2 CASRDGQGNSPLHF TGTGCCAGCAGGGATGGGCAGGGAAATTCACCCCTCCACTTT
TRBD1 many TRBJ1-5 TRBV19 CASKGQPVLSQPQHF TGTGCCAGTAAGGGACAGCCTGTACTCTCGCAGCCCCAGCATTTT
TRBD1 once TRBJ1-2 TRBV20-1 CRGDRGPGYTF TGCAGGGGGGACAGGGGCCCTGGCTACACCTTC
. . TRBJ1-1 TRBV20-1 CSAKSRLGSTEAFF TGCAGTGCCAAGAGTAGGTTAGGGAGCACTGAAGCTTTCTTT
. many TRBJ2-5 TRBV5-1 CASSLDFIQTGRTPQETQYF TGCGCCAGCAGCTTGGATTTTATCCAGACAGGGAGGACGCCCCAAGAGACCCAGTACTTC
. . TRBJ2-3 TRBV28 CASSSGDWLDTQYF TGTGCCAGCAGTTCCGGGGACTGGCTAGATACGCAGTATTTT
TRBD1 . TRBJ2-3 TRBV15 CATSRGQGAGGPQYF TGTGCCACCAGCAGAGGACAGGGTGCAGGAGGTCCGCAGTATTTT
. many TRBJ2-1 TRBV4-1 CASSPLGLTISSYNEQFF TGCGCCAGCAGCCCCCTAGGACTTACCATTAGCTCCTACAATGAGCAGTTCTTC
TRBD1 . TRBJ1-4 TRBV3-1 CASSPIKPGQRNEKLFF TGTGCCAGCAGCCCGATAAAGCCGGGACAGCGCAATGAAAAACTGTTTTTT
TRBD1 few TRBJ1-5 TRBV20-1 CSARSSTGVDYQPQHF TGCAGTGCTAGATCGTCGACAGGGGTAGACTATCAGCCCCAGCATTTT
TRBD1 . TRBJ1-2 TRBV18 CASSPGGQQNYGYTF TGTGCCAGCTCCCCCGGGGGACAGCAAAACTATGGCTACACCTTC
TRBD1 . TRBJ1-1 TRBV4-1 CASSPGQGAPGTEAFF TGCGCCAGCAGCCCGGGACAGGGGGCGCCGGGCACTGAAGCTTTCTTT
. . TRBJ1-1 TRBV6-2/TRBV6-3 CASSYSGTKMNTEAFF TGTGCCAGCAGTTACTCCGGGACGAAGATGAACACTGAAGCTTTCTTT
. few TRBJ1-3 TRBV20-1 CSASLMGRNTIYF TGCAGTGCTAGCCTGATGGGGAGGAACACCATATATTTT
. few TRBJ2-2 TRBV2 CASSDWAANTGELFF TGTGCCAGCAGTGACTGGGCCGCGAACACCGGGGAGCTGTTTTTT
. . TRBJ2-1 TRBV6-5 CASSWGSHGEQFF TGTGCCAGCAGTTGGGGCTCGCACGGTGAGCAGTTCTTC
. . TRBJ2-7 TRBV20-1 CSAGAGTGEQYF TGCAGTGCTGGAGCCGGGACTGGGGAGCAGTACTTC
. . TRBJ2-1 TRBV5-1 CASSPRVAHRGHEQFF TGCGCCAGCAGCCCGCGGGTAGCGCACAGAGGACATGAGCAGTTCTTC